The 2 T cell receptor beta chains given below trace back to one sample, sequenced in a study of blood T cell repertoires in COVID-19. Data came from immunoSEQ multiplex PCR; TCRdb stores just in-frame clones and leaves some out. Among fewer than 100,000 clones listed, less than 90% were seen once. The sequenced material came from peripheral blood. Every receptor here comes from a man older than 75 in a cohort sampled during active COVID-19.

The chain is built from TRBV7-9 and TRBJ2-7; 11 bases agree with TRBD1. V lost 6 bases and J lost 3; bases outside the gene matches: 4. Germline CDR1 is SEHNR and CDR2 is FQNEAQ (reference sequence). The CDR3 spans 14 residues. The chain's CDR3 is CASSPGTGGYEQYF. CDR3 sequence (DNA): TGTGCCAGCAGTCCCGGGACAGGGGGCTACGAGCAGTACTTC.

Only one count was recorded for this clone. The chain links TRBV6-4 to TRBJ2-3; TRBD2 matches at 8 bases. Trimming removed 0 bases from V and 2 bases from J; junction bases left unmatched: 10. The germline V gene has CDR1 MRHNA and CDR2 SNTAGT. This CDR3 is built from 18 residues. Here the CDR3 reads CASSDSIGFSGTTDTQYF. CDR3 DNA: TGTGCCAGCAGTGACTCGATAGGTTTTAGCGGGACCACAGATACGCAGTATTTT.